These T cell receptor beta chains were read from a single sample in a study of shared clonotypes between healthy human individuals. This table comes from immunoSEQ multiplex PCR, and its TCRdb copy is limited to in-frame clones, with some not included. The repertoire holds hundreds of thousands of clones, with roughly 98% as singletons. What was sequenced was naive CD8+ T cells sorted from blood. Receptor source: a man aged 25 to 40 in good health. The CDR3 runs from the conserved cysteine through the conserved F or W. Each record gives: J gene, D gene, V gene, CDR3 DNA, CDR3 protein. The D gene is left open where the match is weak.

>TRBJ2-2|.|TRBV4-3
TGCGCCAGCAGCCAGTATCGGTCGGGGTCCGGGGAGCTGTTTTTT
CASSQYRSGSGELFF
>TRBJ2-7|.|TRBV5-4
TGTGCCAGCAGCTTTTGGGGTCTCGAGCAGTACTTC
CASSFWGLEQYF
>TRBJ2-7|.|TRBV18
TGTGCCAGCTCACCTATGACAGGATTCTACGAGCAGTACTTC
CASSPMTGFYEQYF
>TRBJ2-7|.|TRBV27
TGTGCCAGCAGTTTACCCGGGTCCTCCTACGAGCAGTACTTC
CASSLPGSSYEQYF
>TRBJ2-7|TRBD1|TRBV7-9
TGTGCCAGCAGCTTAGTACAGGGGCTAGTCTCCTACGAGCAGTACTTC
CASSLVQGLVSYEQYF
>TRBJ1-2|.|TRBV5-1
TGCGCCAGCAGCTTGGAAACTGGCTATGGCTACACCTTC
CASSLETGYGYTF
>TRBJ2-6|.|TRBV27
TGTGCCAGCAGTAACGCAGGACCCCCCTCTGGGGCCAACGTCCTGACTTTC
CASSNAGPPSGANVLTF
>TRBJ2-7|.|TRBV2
TGTGCCAGCAGTGATGCCTACGAGCAGTACTTC
CASSDAYEQYF
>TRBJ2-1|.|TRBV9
TGTGCCAGCAGCGTAGCGGAGGCCGGGAGTGGATTTGATGAGCAGTTCTTC
CASSVAEAGSGFDEQFF
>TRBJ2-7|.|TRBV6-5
TGTGCCAGCAAGGAAGGAGTCTCCTACGAGCAGTACTTC
CASKEGVSYEQYF
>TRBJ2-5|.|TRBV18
TGTGCCAGCTCACCACCAACCACAGCCCAAGAGACCCAGTACTTC
CASSPPTTAQETQYF
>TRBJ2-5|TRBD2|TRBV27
TGTGCCAGCAGTTTGGGACTAGCGCCCCTGAGGGAGACCCAGTACTTC
CASSLGLAPLRETQYF
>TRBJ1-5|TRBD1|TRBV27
TGTGCCAGCAGTTTAGCCAGGGGGTCAAATCAGCCCCAGCATTTT
CASSLARGSNQPQHF
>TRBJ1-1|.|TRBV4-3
TGCGCCAGCAGCCAAGATCGCCTCGCCAGGGGATCTGGTGAAGCTTTCTTT
CASSQDRLARGSGEAFF
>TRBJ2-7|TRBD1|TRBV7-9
TGTGCCAGCAAAAGACAGGGTTCCTACGAGCAGTACTTC
CASKRQGSYEQYF
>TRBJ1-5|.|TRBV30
TGTGCCTGGAGTCGGGACCTTAACAATCAGCCCCAGCATTTT
CAWSRDLNNQPQHF
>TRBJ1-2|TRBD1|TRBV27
TGTGCCAGCAGTTCGGGACAGGGGAGGACTGGCTACACCTTC
CASSSGQGRTGYTF
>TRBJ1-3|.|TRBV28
TGTGCCAGCAGCCCGCCGACTGTGACACACTCTGGAAACACCATATATTTT
CASSPPTVTHSGNTIYF